The T cell receptor (beta chain) described here comes from a study of blood T cell repertoires in COVID-19 (TCRdb year 2020). With regard to the full study: Samples from collaborators originated in the United States, Italy and Spain and spanned both the acute and convalescent phases of COVID-19. The repertoires were made available in a free public database intended to serve as a resource for research on the immune response to SARS-CoV-2. The prospective study material was composed of cDNA or gDNA derived from T cells, B-cell-depleted T cells, or PBMCs. A de-identified subject ID, COVID-19 status, age in years and sex were almost always included in the sample metadata. The samples were drawn from the first 160 participants of the ongoing ImmuneRACE study and from under 1,500 subjects provided by 6 global collaborators. The dataset comprised deeply sampled blood TCRbeta repertoires from subjects exposed to, actively infected with, or recovered from COVID-19. HLA class I and class II types, where available, came from metadata supplied by the sample provider rather than from assay-based typing. Overall study results and their limits: The quantity of clinical and demographic metadata differed by source and by participant and was supplied without curation.

About this clone itself: Its antigen target is currently unknown. No qualities accompany the bases; no much larger clone lies one base away.

TCRbeta CDR3 regions were amplified from genomic DNA using the immunoSEQ Assay, a bias-controlled multiplex PCR. Per the authors' processing: The number of nucleated cells in each sample was estimated from the amplification of reference gene primers within the assay. Sequence reads were collapsed and filtered to measure the absolute abundance of every unique TCRbeta CDR3 rearrangement. For each sample, productive Simpson clonality was calculated as the square root of Simpson's diversity index across productive rearrangements. The table was pulled from immuneACCESS by TCRdb, which kept in-frame rearrangements only. Such tables lose some clones; where checked, under half of the loss comes from unresolved V genes, and the rest has no known cause. V and J calls and clone size are as listed in that table; D and trimming were resolved from the DNA. For this sample there are about 200,000 clones; roughly 85% appear just once. The ten biggest clones cover about 4.9% of the sample.

CDR1 and CDR2 are read off the germline V gene as MDHEN and SYDVKM. The CDR3 measures 14 amino acids from cysteine to phenylalanine. Of all the DNA, just the CDR3 is kept, 42 bases in frame from base 1. V sheds 7 bases and J sheds 6 bases, leaving 16 bases between their ends. The collaborating institutions used their own protocols to collect whole blood in K2EDTA tubes. For TCRbeta analysis, collaborators shipped samples as frozen whole blood, isolated PBMCs, or DNA extracted from either of those sample types. Recombination joined TRBV28 with TRBJ1-5; the D segment could be TRBD1, given 5 matching bases. The sample was peripheral blood. The receptor comes from a woman of 80 years or more with acute or convalescent COVID-19. The base sequence is TGTGCCAGCACGGGGGGGGGACCGGGTCAGCCCCAGCATTTT. It encodes CASTGGGPGQPQHF.